A selection of T cell receptor beta chains follows, all from one sample in a study of T-cell reconstitution after alpha-beta-depleted transplantation in children. Each CDR3 protein gets one entry after TCRdb re-called the PCR reads with MiXCR. The sample lists some 640,000 distinct CDR3 sequences; approximately 16% were seen once. Sequenced here: PBMCs from the stem cell graft donor, sampled from the stem cell graft. These TCRs come from a human donor who donated a stem cell graft to a child with acute myeloid leukemia. Each CDR3 is given with its conserved first and last residue. Each record gives: clone size, V gene, J gene, D gene, CDR3 protein. A D gene is named only where the DNA matches it firmly. Only part of the rows carry a size: once, few, many, or a class if the clone is expanded.

size: many; V: TRBV7-9; J: TRBJ2-1; D: -; CDR3: CASSLAGGRKDNEQFF
size: many; V: TRBV29-1; J: TRBJ1-2; D: TRBD1; CDR3: CSVQQGNYGYTF
size: -; V: TRBV4-1; J: TRBJ2-7; D: TRBD1; CDR3: CASSQGPDRTYEQYF
size: -; V: TRBV5-1; J: TRBJ1-2; D: TRBD1; CDR3: CASSLGTGGDYGYTF
size: -; V: TRBV27; J: TRBJ2-1; D: TRBD1; CDR3: CASRPTGANEQFF
size: few; V: TRBV5-1; J: TRBJ1-1; D: -; CDR3: CASSFAGSTPTEAFF
size: few; V: TRBV20-1; J: TRBJ2-1; D: TRBD2; CDR3: CSARDWSGGAYEQFF
size: many; V: TRBV20-1; J: TRBJ1-5; D: -; CDR3: CSANPRPAGGNQPQHF
size: few; V: TRBV4-3; J: TRBJ1-4; D: -; CDR3: CASSQGAAATNEKLFF
size: few; V: TRBV5-1; J: TRBJ2-2; D: -; CDR3: CASSLGGTLTTGELFF
size: -; V: TRBV12-5; J: TRBJ2-1; D: -; CDR3: CASGLVPAPSPKGNEQFF
size: many; V: TRBV20-1; J: TRBJ1-5; D: TRBD1; CDR3: CSAVPGQGGNQPQHF
size: many; V: TRBV12-3/TRBV12-4; J: TRBJ1-2; D: -; CDR3: CASSGGKNYGYTF
size: many; V: TRBV20-1; J: TRBJ2-7; D: -; CDR3: CSAGSYGTDSYEQYF
size: few; V: TRBV24-1; J: TRBJ1-5; D: -; CDR3: CATSASTGTFNQPQHF
size: many; V: TRBV5-1; J: TRBJ2-3; D: TRBD2; CDR3: CASSLTSGVTDTQYF
size: -; V: TRBV5-5; J: TRBJ2-2; D: -; CDR3: CASSFYSDRNTGELFF
size: many; V: TRBV27; J: TRBJ1-1; D: -; CDR3: CASSLWGGGDAEAFF
size: many; V: TRBV20-1; J: TRBJ2-1; D: TRBD2; CDR3: CSARGGTSGNEQFF
size: -; V: TRBV6-6; J: TRBJ1-1; D: -; CDR3: CASSGVPEAFF
size: many; V: TRBV7-6; J: TRBJ2-5; D: -; CDR3: CASSQNKLLQETQYF
size: many; V: TRBV10-3; J: TRBJ2-1; D: -; CDR3: CAISEPGLGVEQFF
size: once; V: TRBV7-2; J: TRBJ1-3; D: -; CDR3: CASSPLGTGNTIYF